Reported below is one T cell receptor (beta chain). Its antigen is currently unknown. This sample is part of a study of shared clonotypes between healthy human individuals. In the authors' workflow: With immunoSEQ giving junction-only sequences and no quality scores, filtering differed. The table came from immunoSEQ multiplex PCR; TCRdb's copy has only in-frame clones and leaves some out. The V and J calls and clone size come from that table; D and trimming were worked out from the DNA. Of roughly 1,500,000 clones listed, 95% to 99% are singletons. General study findings and limits: Estimated richness values were generally larger in naive subsets than in memory subsets.

CDR1 SGHTA and CDR2 FQGTGA come from the germline V gene. V trimming: 2 bases; J trimming: 5 bases; junction bases outside the gene matches: 4. The CDR3 totals 15 residues. The material sequenced was naive CD4+ T cells sorted from blood. Regarding subset: CD45RA+ positively selected. The rearrangement joins TRBV7-3 to TRBJ2-2; 8 nucleotides match TRBD1. This TCR came from a young man in good health. The CDR3 here is CASSLVTGGTGELFF. The DNA of the CDR3 is TGTGCCAGCAGCTTAGTCACAGGGGGTACCGGGGAGCTGTTTTTT.